The source of this T cell receptor beta chain is a study of blood T cells in healthy people across ages. General study findings and limits: There was a strong correlation between TCR beta diversity and naive T cell percentage.

Regarding this clonotype: No antigen is known for it.

Sample-barcoded 5' priming and a J-beta primer mix drove a second PCR of about 7 to 11 cycles. TCRdb re-analysed the 5' RACE reads in MiXCR, keeping a single row per CDR3 protein. Among hundreds of thousands of distinct CDR3 sequences listed, approximately 43% were seen once. The TCR sequence derives from a woman aged 55-75 years in good health. The sequenced sample was blood.

CDR3 nucleotide sequence: TGTGCCAGCAGGCCGGGGGTGAGCTCCTACGAGCAGTACTTC. Protein sequence: CASRPGVSSYEQYF. This chain connects TRBV6-5 to TRBJ2-7; tentative D call: TRBD2 (6 bases). This CDR3 spans 14 amino acids. The ends were cut back, 6 bases at V and 0 bases at J, with 12 bases in the middle. The germline gives CDR1 MNHEY, CDR2 SVGAGI.